This section outlines one T cell receptor (beta chain) sequence together with its context. Repertoires were generated with immunoSEQ multiplex PCR, while TCRdb's copy carries only in-frame clones and drops some. The sample has about 180,000 clones, around nine tenths seen once. With 4 bases clipped from V and 2 bases from J, the junction kept 6 bases outside the gene matches. Germline V gene data show CDR1 as SGHRS and CDR2 as YFSETQ. The CDR3 loop spans 15 amino acids. The data were obtained in a study of cytomegalovirus exposure and HLA in healthy donors. The rearrangement links TRBV5-1 to TRBJ2-5; 9 bases agree with TRBD1. The TCR comes from a man in his late teens or twenties in good health and CMV-seropositive. Source material: PBMCs. The CDR3 region has the DNA TGCGCCAGCAGCCGGGGACAGGGCGTACAAGAGACCCAGTACTTC. Protein sequence: CASSRGQGVQETQYF. Using reference TRBV5-1 and TRBJ2-5 for the parts outside the CDR3, the full variable domain is KAGVTQTPRYLIKTRGQQVTLSCSPISGHRSVSWYQQTPGQGLQFLFEYFSETQRNKGNFPGRFSGRQFSNSRSEMNVSTLELGDSALYLCASSRGQGVQETQYFGPGTRLLVL.